The rows below give T cell receptor beta chains drawn from one sample of a study of blood T cell repertoires in COVID-19. Clones were read by immunoSEQ multiplex PCR, and TCRdb kept only the in-frame ones, dropping some. The sample holds roughly 70,000 clones; around four fifths are singletons and the top ten take more than 9.5%. Sequenced sample: peripheral blood. These receptors were obtained from a human donor in a cohort sampled during active COVID-19. The CDR3 runs from the conserved cysteine through the conserved F or W. D genes are given only for firm matches. Size values are once, few and many counts, or a class for expanded clones, and some rows have none.

>.|.|TRBV19|TRBJ1-5
CASRTFSNQPQHF
TGTGCCAGTAGAACATTTAGCAATCAGCCCCAGCATTTT
>.|TRBD1|TRBV27|TRBJ1-2
CASSLSAGGAYGYTF
TGTGCCAGCAGTTTATCGGCAGGGGGCGCCTATGGCTACACCTTC
>.|.|TRBV7-3|TRBJ1-5
CASSLNPGGPQHF
TGTGCCAGCAGCTTAAATCCGGGGGGGCCCCAGCATTTT
>.|.|TRBV7-6|TRBJ2-7
CASSLASRGGYEQYF
TGTGCCAGCAGCTTAGCGTCTCGAGGGGGTTACGAGCAGTACTTC
>.|.|TRBV7-2|TRBJ1-2
CASSPQAGGSNYGYTF
TGTGCCAGCAGCCCCCAAGCAGGAGGTTCTAACTATGGCTACACCTTC
>few|.|TRBV5-1|TRBJ2-6
CASSFLTGSGANVLTF
TGCGCCAGCAGCTTTCTGACGGGTTCGGGGGCCAACGTCCTGACTTTC
>.|TRBD1|TRBV11-2|TRBJ2-1
CASSQTGNNEQFF
TGTGCCAGCAGCCAGACAGGGAACAATGAGCAGTTCTTC
>.|.|TRBV9|TRBJ1-1
CASSVGGGPENTEAFF
TGTGCCAGCAGCGTGGGAGGGGGGCCAGAAAACACTGAAGCTTTCTTT
>.|TRBD1|TRBV7-2|TRBJ1-4
CASSSRQGRGHEKLFF
TGTGCCAGCAGCTCACGACAGGGGAGAGGGCATGAAAAACTGTTTTTT
>.|.|TRBV5-1|TRBJ2-2
CASSFGSIGELFF
TGCGCCAGCAGCTTCGGGAGTATCGGGGAGCTGTTTTTT
>once|TRBD1|TRBV10-3|TRBJ2-7
CALDRDSYEQYF
TGTGCGCTCGACAGGGACTCCTACGAGCAGTACTTC
>.|.|TRBV12-3/TRBV12-4|TRBJ2-7
CASSSDLAYEQYF
TGTGCCAGCAGTAGCGACCTGGCCTACGAGCAGTACTTC
>.|TRBD1|TRBV6-5|TRBJ1-1
CASARTGDTEAFF
TGTGCCAGCGCGAGAACAGGGGACACTGAAGCTTTCTTT
>.|TRBD1|TRBV19|TRBJ1-5
CASSTRQGSNQPQHF
TGTGCCAGTAGTACCCGACAGGGGAGTAATCAGCCCCAGCATTTT
>.|.|TRBV6-7|TRBJ1-1
CASSPPGRQPNTEAFF
TGTGCCAGCAGCCCCCCAGGTAGGCAGCCAAACACTGAAGCTTTCTTT
>.|TRBD1|TRBV19|TRBJ1-2
CASSRTGLYGYTF
TGTGCCAGTAGTAGGACAGGGCTCTATGGCTACACCTTC
>once|.|TRBV6-5|TRBJ2-7
CASTQRGKQYF
TGTGCCAGCACCCAAAGGGGGAAGCAGTACTTC
>.|TRBD1|TRBV7-8|TRBJ2-1
CASSLGTGGGYNEQFF
TGTGCCAGCAGCTTGGGGACAGGGGGCGGGTACAATGAGCAGTTCTTC
>few|TRBD2|TRBV12-3/TRBV12-4|TRBJ2-1
CASSRLATNEQFF
TGTGCCAGCAGTCGACTAGCGACGAATGAGCAGTTCTTC
>.|.|TRBV13|TRBJ2-7
CASSRGGGPLSYEQYF
TGTGCCAGCAGCCGAGGGGGGGGGCCACTCTCCTACGAGCAGTACTTC
>.|TRBD2|TRBV28|TRBJ2-7
CASSLPSGGSLHEQYF
TGTGCCAGCAGTTTACCTTCGGGCGGGAGTTTACACGAGCAGTACTTC
>.|TRBD1|TRBV28|TRBJ2-6
CASRGPTGALSGANVLTF
TGTGCCAGCAGAGGCCCGACAGGGGCGCTCTCTGGGGCCAACGTCCTGACTTTC
>.|.|TRBV7-2|TRBJ2-5
CASSPRGVRETQYF
TGTGCCAGCAGCCCGCGAGGAGTCCGCGAGACCCAGTACTTC
>.|.|TRBV7-2|TRBJ2-7
CASSSVYEQYF
TGTGCCAGCAGCTCGGTGTACGAGCAGTACTTC
>.|TRBD1|TRBV5-3|TRBJ1-1
CARSLDRGSNTEAFF
TGTGCCAGAAGCCTGGACAGGGGTTCGAACACTGAAGCTTTCTTT
>.|.|TRBV14|TRBJ1-3
CASSQVGSSGNTIYF
TGTGCCAGCAGCCAAGTCGGGTCCTCTGGAAACACCATATATTTT
>.|TRBD2|TRBV4-1|TRBJ2-2
CASSQIIAGTNTGELFF
TGCGCCAGCAGCCAAATAATAGCGGGAACGAACACCGGGGAGCTGTTTTTT
>.|.|TRBV28|TRBJ2-7
CASSAHTGNSYEQYF
TGTGCCAGCAGTGCCCACACAGGGAACTCCTACGAGCAGTACTTC
>.|TRBD2|TRBV20-1|TRBJ2-7
CSASVAGAYEQYF
TGCAGTGCTAGTGTAGCGGGAGCTTACGAGCAGTACTTC
>once|.|TRBV28|TRBJ1-6
CASSPQGFGNSPLHF
TGTGCCAGCAGTCCGCAGGGGTTCGGTAATTCACCCCTCCACTTT